Shown below are 2 T cell receptor beta chains from a single sample sequenced in a study of T cell responses to AZD1222 COVID-19 vaccine. The data were produced by immunoSEQ multiplex PCR, yet TCRdb's version contains in-frame clones alone and is incomplete. This repertoire shows 150,000 to 200,000 clones, 88% found once; its top ten account for more than 9%. This specimen consisted of peripheral blood, obtained 28 days after the second AZD1222 dose. The receptors derive from an adult who received the AZD1222 COVID-19 vaccine.

The rearrangement links TRBV2 to TRBJ2-6; the D is unclear. CDR3 length equals 16 residues. V was shortened by 2 bases and J by 0 bases, with 8 bases between the two germline ends. CDR1 and CDR2 from the germline V gene are SNHLY and FYNNEI. CDR3 in amino acids: CASSEWAASGANVLTF. CDR3 DNA: TGTGCCAGCAGTGAATGGGCAGCCTCTGGGGCCAACGTCCTGACTTTC. The full variable domain, with the rest looked up from reference TRBV2 and TRBJ2-6, is EPEVTQTPSHQVTQMGQEVILRCVPISNHLYFYWYRQILGQKVEFLVSFYNNEISEKSEIFDDQFSVERPDGSNFTLKIRSTKLEDSAMYFCASSEWAASGANVLTFGAGSRLTVL.

The chain combines TRBV7-2 with TRBJ2-1; D possibly corresponds to TRBD2 (5 bases). The CDR3 contains 15 residues. From germline, CDR1 is SGHTA and CDR2 FQGNSA. V was trimmed by 5 bases and J by 2 bases, leaving 13 bases between them. CDR3 in amino acids: CASSVTRAAYNEQFF. Written as DNA, the CDR3 is TGTGCCAGCAGCGTTACTAGGGCCGCCTACAATGAGCAGTTCTTC.